This T cell receptor (beta chain) was recovered during a study of shared clonotypes between healthy human individuals. Assay used: immunoSEQ multiplex PCR; TCRdb lists only in-frame clones, some missing. This sample has some 490,000 clones, with roughly 80% found just once. The CDR3 is made up of 17 amino acids. Between the trimmed V and J ends, which lost 4 bases and 3 bases, there was a span of 21 bases. Germline CDR1 reads MGHRA; CDR2 reads YSYEKL. J is TRBJ1-1 and V is TRBV4-1, with D possibly being TRBD1 (6 bases). The sample was PBMCs. This receptor was identified in a woman aged 35 to 49 in good health. Some clones in this sample may be carry-over from other donors' samples. Here the CDR3 DNA reads TGCGCCAGCAGCCTCGTCCCCCTTGGGACATTGGACACTGAAGCTTTCTTT. Its protein is CASSLVPLGTLDTEAFF.